Shown below are 19 T cell receptor beta chains from a single sample sequenced in a study of T cells after posttransplantation cyclophosphamide. Repertoires were generated with immunoSEQ multiplex PCR, while TCRdb's copy carries only in-frame clones and drops some. Altogether some 7,100 clones were found in the sample, and no singletons occur. A marrow graft followed busulfan-fludarabine conditioning, with cyclophosphamide on days +3 and +4. The material sequenced was PBMCs, taken after an allogeneic stem cell transplant with post-transplant cyclophosphamide. The receptor set was obtained from a male patient younger than 45 who received an allogeneic stem cell transplant from an unrelated donor, was CMV-positive, and had acute and chronic GVHD. Part of the T cells may come from the graft donor.

This clone occurred a few times. V usage is TRBV27 and J usage is TRBJ1-1; 9 positions match TRBD1. The ends lost 4 bases at V and 5 bases at J; junction bases unmatched: 14. CDR3 size: 17 residues. CDR1 is MNHEY, CDR2 SMNVEV, per germline (reference sequence). Here the CDR3 reads CASSSRQGGGLGTEAFF. CDR3 nucleotide sequence: TGTGCCAGCAGTTCGAGACAGGGGGGGGGTCTGGGGACTGAAGCTTTCTTT.

The table lists this clone with many counts. The V and J genes are TRBV9 and TRBJ2-7, with 10 bases fitting TRBD2. Unmatched junction bases numbered 6, after V lost 4 bases and J lost 2 bases. Germline V lookup: CDR1 SGDLS, CDR2 YYNGEE. There are 15 residues in the CDR3. CDR3 DNA: TGTGCCAGCAGCCTAGCGGGGGTGGGGCCCTACGAGCAGTACTTC. Protein sequence: CASSLAGVGPYEQYF.

This clone is medium-sized (0.01 to 0.1%) within its sample. V gene TRBV6-5 combines with J gene TRBJ1-1; D gene uncertain. The CDR3 is 12 amino acids. CDR1 and CDR2 (germline): MNHEY, SVGAGI. The ends were cut back, 6 bases at V and 5 bases at J, with 10 bases in the middle. CDR3 residues: CASSTVRTEAFF. The CDR3 region has the DNA TGTGCCAGCAGCACAGTTAGAACTGAAGCTTTCTTT.

This clone was detected ten times or more. CDR3 sequence (DNA): TGTGCCAGCAGCCCGACAGGGACCACTGAAGCTTTCTTT. Translation gives CASSPTGTTEAFF. The chain is built from TRBV2 and TRBJ1-1, with TRBD1 identical over 7 bases. There are 13 residues in the CDR3. After removal of 6 bases from V and 4 bases from J, the junction contained 5 bases not matched to a gene. Germline CDR1 is SNHLY and CDR2 is FYNNEI.

Many counts were recorded for this clone. This chain links TRBV6-5 with TRBJ2-1, with TRBD1 matching over 10 bases. The CDR3 runs 15 residues. V shed 6 bases, J shed 14 bases, and the junction held 16 bases outside the gene matches. Germline CDR1 MNHEY, CDR2 SVGAGI. The CDR3 DNA reads as TGTGCCAGCAGAAAACCCGGGACAGGGGTCAATGGGGAGTTCTTC. This codes for CASRKPGTGVNGEFF.

In this sample, this clone turned up a few times. This sequence joins TRBV7-9 and TRBJ2-3; D possibly corresponds to TRBD1 (6 bases). This CDR3 region has 14 residues. Germline assignment: CDR1 SEHNR and CDR2 FQNEAQ (reference sequence). The V gene lost 4 bases and the J gene lost 3 bases, with 11 bases spanning the gap. The CDR3, as DNA: TGTGCCAGCAGCTCGGGACAACGGACAGATACGCAGTATTTT. It translates to CASSSGQRTDTQYF.

This clone was counted only a few times. The genes are TRBV7-2 and TRBJ2-3; 9 nucleotides align to TRBD2. This CDR3 is built from 15 residues. Trimming took 5 bases from V and 5 from J; bases not matched to a gene: 8. Per the germline V gene, CDR1 is SGHTA and CDR2 is FQGNSA. The CDR3 DNA sequence: TGTGCCAGCAGCCCCGCGGGGGGGCCCGGAGATACGCAGTATTTT. Protein product: CASSPAGGPGDTQYF.

This clone occurred many times. The V call is TRBV27, the J call TRBJ2-2; D is ambiguous. Germline values: CDR1 MNHEY, CDR2 SMNVEV (reference sequence). Between the trimmed V and J ends, which lost 3 bases and 6 bases, there was a span of 14 bases. This CDR3 is built from 15 residues. For the CDR3, the DNA is TGTGCCAGCAGTTTTATGACTGGCGAATCCGGGGAGCTGTTTTTT. Protein sequence: CASSFMTGESGELFF.

The V call is TRBV10-3, the J call TRBJ2-5, with TRBD2 matching over 8 bases. This CDR3 contains 13 residues. The ends lost 6 bases at V and 5 bases at J; junction bases unmatched: 5. Per the germline V gene, CDR1 is ENHRY and CDR2 is SYGVKD. CDR3 sequence (DNA): TGTGCCATCAGGAACGGGGGGGACGAGACCCAGTACTTC. Amino acid sequence: CAIRNGGDETQYF.

J is TRBJ1-1 and V is TRBV5-6; D may be TRBD1 (5 bases). CDR1 is SGHDT and CDR2 is YYEEEE in the germline V gene. Trimming pared 1 base from V and 8 bases from J, leaving 12 bases between. This CDR3 comprises 13 residues. In DNA, the CDR3 is TGTGCCAGCAGCTTGACGACAGCGTTCGAAGCTTTCTTT. Residues: CASSLTTAFEAFF.

There are many counts of this clone. V and J are TRBV19 and TRBJ1-3; D remains unclear. In germline, CDR1 is LNHDA, CDR2 SQIVND (reference sequence). There are 14 residues in the CDR3. V was shortened by 4 bases and J by 0 bases, with 7 bases between the two germline ends. The CDR3 sequence: CASSSRDSGNTIYF. Written as DNA, the CDR3 is TGTGCCAGTAGTAGCCGGGACTCTGGAAACACCATATATTTT. The full variable domain, with the rest looked up from reference TRBV19 and TRBJ1-3, is DGGITQSPKYLFRKEGQNVTLSCEQNLNHDAMYWYRQDPGQGLRLIYYSQIVNDFQKGDIAEGYSVSREKKESFPLTVTSAQKNPTAFYLCASSSRDSGNTIYFGEGSWLTVV.

This clone was counted ten times or more. This chain links TRBV29-1 with TRBJ2-5, with 10 bases aligning to TRBD2. The V gene end was trimmed by 4 bases and the J gene end by 0 bases; junction bases not matched to a gene: 8. Germline V CDR1 and CDR2: SQVTM, ANQGSEA. The CDR3 runs 16 residues. The CDR3 protein is CSVVGLAFADQETQYF. The CDR3 DNA sequence: TGCAGCGTTGTGGGACTAGCGTTCGCCGACCAAGAGACCCAGTACTTC.

There are many counts of this clone. V gene TRBV6-5 combines with J gene TRBJ2-1; D is unresolved. This CDR3 has 15 amino acids. Trimming took off 0 bases at V and 5 bases at J, with 11 bases between the two ends. The germline V gene has CDR1 MNHEY and CDR2 SVGAGI. The CDR3 region is CASSYSMGSNNEQFF. DNA of the CDR3: TGTGCCAGCAGTTACTCGATGGGTAGCAACAATGAGCAGTTCTTC.

The V and J genes are TRBV9 and TRBJ2-5, with D perhaps TRBD2 (5 bases). Trimming removed 0 bases from V and 7 bases from J, with 13 bases in between. The CDR3 sequence is 14 residues long. In germline, CDR1 is SGDLS, CDR2 YYNGEE. CDR3 DNA sequence: TGTGCCAGCAGCGTAGATGACTACCCGGGGACCCAGTACTTC. Translation: CASSVDDYPGTQYF.

This clone was counted many times. The chain employs TRBV29-1 and TRBJ2-7, with D possibly matching TRBD2 (8 bases). CDR3 length: 15 residues. The germline CDR1 and CDR2 sequences are SQVTM and ANQGSEA. The V end was cut by 5 bases, the J end by 2 bases, with 19 bases between. CDR3 in amino acids: CSVNGGGTATYEQYF. DNA of the CDR3: TGCAGCGTTAACGGGGGGGGGACAGCTACCTACGAGCAGTACTTC.

This chain connects TRBV27 to TRBJ2-2, with TRBD1 matching over 10 bases. Germline lookup yields CDR1 MNHEY and CDR2 SMNVEV (reference sequence). V shed 8 bases, J shed 4 bases, and the junction held 4 bases outside the gene matches. The CDR3 sequence is 14 residues long. DNA for the CDR3: TGTGCCAGCGAGAGGACAGGGGGCACCGGGGAGCTGTTTTTT. Protein: CASERTGGTGELFF.

By share of the sample, this clone is medium-sized. V is TRBV18 and J is TRBJ2-1, with D perhaps TRBD1 (6 bases). The CDR3 is 14 amino acids. The ends were cut back, 0 bases at V and 6 bases at J, with 9 bases in the middle. Germline assignment: CDR1 KGHSH and CDR2 LQKENI. The CDR3 loop reads CASSPPGQLNEQFF. The CDR3, as DNA: TGTGCCAGCTCACCACCTGGACAGCTCAATGAGCAGTTCTTC.

There are many counts of this clone. The sample contains more than one DNA sequence encoding this CDR3. V gene TRBV4-1 combines with J gene TRBJ1-2; 9 nucleotides line up with TRBD1. Germline loops: CDR1 MGHRA, CDR2 YSYEKL. Trimming cost V 0 bases and J 5 bases; bases outside gene matches: 4. The CDR3 is 15 residues long. The CDR3 DNA sequence: TGCGCCAGCAGCCAAGAACAGGGGGCAAATTATGGCTACACCTTC. Residues: CASSQEQGANYGYTF.

The table lists this clone with many counts. This chain joins TRBV4-3 and TRBJ2-3; TRBD2 matches at 15 bases. Germline CDR1 LGHNA, CDR2 YSLEER. The CDR3 spans 20 residues. V shed 0 bases, J shed 4 bases, and the junction held 11 bases outside the gene matches. CDR3 residues: CASSQEMGLAGGPSSDTQYF. Here the CDR3 DNA reads TGCGCCAGCAGCCAAGAAATGGGACTAGCGGGGGGCCCGTCGTCAGATACGCAGTATTTT.